This passage covers 2 T cell receptor beta chains from one sample sequenced in a study of cytomegalovirus exposure and HLA in healthy donors (dated by TCRdb to 2016 to 2017). The library relied on the immunoSEQ multiplex PCR assay. A mixture of 60 forward primers for TCR Vbeta segments and 13 reverse primers for TCR Jbeta segments was used in the multiplex PCR. TCRdb retrieved this table from immuneACCESS and kept in-frame rearrangements only. Not all clones are present; in checked studies, unresolved V genes account for under half, and no reason is known for the remainder. This sample lists about 55,000 clones; 70% to 85% were detected once. The ten largest clones add up to around 1.4% of the sample. Specimen: PBMCs. All receptors come from a man between 25 and 39 years old in good health and CMV-seronegative.

The chain employs TRBV2 and TRBJ2-2, with 9 nucleotides matching TRBD1. The CDR3 sequence is 15 residues long. With 5 bases clipped from V and 0 bases from J, the junction kept 1 base outside the gene matches. CDR1 and CDR2 (germline): SNHLY, FYNNEI. The CDR3, as DNA: TGTGCCAGCAGTCGACAGGGGGCGAACACCGGGGAGCTGTTTTTT. Its translation: CASSRQGANTGELFF.

The V gene is TRBV25-1, the J gene TRBJ1-4; a weak D match, TRBD1 (6 bases). Germline CDR1 MGHDK, CDR2 SYGVNS. V was cut by 3 bases and J by 3 bases, with 11 bases left in between. The CDR3 contains 15 residues. The CDR3 coding sequence is TGTGCCAGCAGTGATTGGGGGGGCTCTAATGAAAAACTGTTTTTT. Encoded protein: CASSDWGGSNEKLFF.